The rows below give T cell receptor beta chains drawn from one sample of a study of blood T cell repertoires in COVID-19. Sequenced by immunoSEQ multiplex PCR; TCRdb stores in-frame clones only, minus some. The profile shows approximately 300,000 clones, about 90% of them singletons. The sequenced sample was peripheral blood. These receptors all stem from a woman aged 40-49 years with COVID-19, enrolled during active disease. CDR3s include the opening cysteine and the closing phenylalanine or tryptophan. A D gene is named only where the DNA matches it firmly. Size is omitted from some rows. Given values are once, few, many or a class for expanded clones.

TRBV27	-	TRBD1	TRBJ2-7	TGTGCCAGCACCCCTAGACAGGGCTACGAGCAGTACTTC	CASTPRQGYEQYF
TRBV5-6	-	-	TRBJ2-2	TGTGCCAGCAGCTTATCGGCAGGGCGAACCGGGGAGCTGTTTTTT	CASSLSAGRTGELFF
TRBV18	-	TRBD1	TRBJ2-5	TGTGCCAGCCACAGGGGGTCCGGAGAGACCCAGTACTTC	CASHRGSGETQYF
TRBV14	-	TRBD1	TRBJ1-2	TGTGCCAGCAGCCCGACAGGGTTCTATGGCTACACCTTC	CASSPTGFYGYTF
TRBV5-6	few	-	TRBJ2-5	TGTGCCAGCAGCATCCTCGGGACCCAGTACTTC	CASSILGTQYF
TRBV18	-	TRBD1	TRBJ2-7	TGTGCCAGCTCACCAAGCACAGGGGGCGCCGACGAGCAGTACTTC	CASSPSTGGADEQYF
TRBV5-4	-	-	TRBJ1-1	TGTGCCAGTTCCCCCTGGAACACTGAAGCTTTCTTT	CASSPWNTEAFF
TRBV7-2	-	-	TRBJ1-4	TGTGCCAGCAGCTTAGGGGCGGGAAAACTGTTTTTT	CASSLGAGKLFF
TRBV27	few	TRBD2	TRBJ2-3	TGTGCCAGCAGTGCCGGGGGGGGAGATACGCAGTATTTT	CASSAGGGDTQYF
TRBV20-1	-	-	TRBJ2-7	TGCAGTGCGCCTAGAACCTACGAGCAGTACTTC	CSAPRTYEQYF
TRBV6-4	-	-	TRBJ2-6	TGTGCCAGCAGTGACGGGCGGGAAGGCCCTTCTGGGGCCAACGTCCTGACTTTC	CASSDGREGPSGANVLTF
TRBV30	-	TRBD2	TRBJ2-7	TGTGCCTGGAGTGTAAGTTTAACTAGCGGGAGTCACGAGCAGTACTTC	CAWSVSLTSGSHEQYF
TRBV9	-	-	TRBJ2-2	TGTGCCAGCAGCCTCCAACAGAGGGATGCTGTCGGGGAGCTGTTTTTT	CASSLQQRDAVGELFF
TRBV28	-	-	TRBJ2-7	TGTGCCAGCCTAGAGGGTACCAGGCTCTACGAGCAGTACTTC	CASLEGTRLYEQYF
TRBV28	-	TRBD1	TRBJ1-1	TGTGCCAGCACAGGGGGCGCGCGGAGGACTGAAGCTTTCTTT	CASTGGARRTEAFF
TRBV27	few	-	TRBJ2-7	TGTGCCAGCGGGAGCGGATCTACGAGCTCCTACGAGCAGTACTTC	CASGSGSTSSYEQYF
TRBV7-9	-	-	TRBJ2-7	TGTGCCAGCAGCTTATCCGGACAAACCTACGAGCAGTACTTC	CASSLSGQTYEQYF
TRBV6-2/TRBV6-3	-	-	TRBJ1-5	TGTGCCAGCAGCCGGGGGGGAAGCAATCAGCCCCAGCATTTT	CASSRGGSNQPQHF
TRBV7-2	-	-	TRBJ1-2	TGTGCCAGCAGCCCCTCCCATGGCTACACCTTC	CASSPSHGYTF
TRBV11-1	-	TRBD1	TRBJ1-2	TGTGCCAGCAGCCCCGGACAGGGGGCGGACTATGGCTACACCTTC	CASSPGQGADYGYTF
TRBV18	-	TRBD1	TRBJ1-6	TGTGCCAGCTCAACCAACGACAGGGTCGGCTCACCCCTCCACTTT	CASSTNDRVGSPLHF
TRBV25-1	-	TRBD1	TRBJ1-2	TGTGCCAGCAGTGAATATGGGACAGCAGCTAACTATGGCTACACCTTC	CASSEYGTAANYGYTF
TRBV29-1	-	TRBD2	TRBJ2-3	TGCAGCGTCCCCAAGGCAGCGGGAGGCGCAGATACGCAGTATTTT	CSVPKAAGGADTQYF
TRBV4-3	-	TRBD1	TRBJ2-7	TGCGCCAGCAGCCCAAACCTCGAAGGACAGGAAAAAGCCTCCCACGAGCAGTACTTC	CASSPNLEGQEKASHEQYF
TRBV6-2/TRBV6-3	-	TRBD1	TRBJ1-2	TGTGCCAGCAGTTCTACAGGGGGCAGCTATGGCTACACCTTC	CASSSTGGSYGYTF
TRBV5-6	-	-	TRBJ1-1	TGTGCCAGCAGCTTGGGCAGCACTGAAGCTTTCTTT	CASSLGSTEAFF
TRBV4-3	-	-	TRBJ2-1	TGCGCCAGCAGCCAGATGAGACTAAACAATGAGCAGTTCTTC	CASSQMRLNNEQFF
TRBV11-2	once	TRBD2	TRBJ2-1	TGTGCCAGCAGCCCCATGGGAGGGAACAGTGTTGAGCAGTTCTTC	CASSPMGGNSVEQFF
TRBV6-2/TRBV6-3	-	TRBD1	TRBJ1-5	TGTGCCAGCAGTTACCCCGGGACAGAAAATCAGCCCCAGCATTTT	CASSYPGTENQPQHF
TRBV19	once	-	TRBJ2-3	TGTGCCAGTAGTAACACGACAAGTATCACAGATACGCAGTATTTT	CASSNTTSITDTQYF
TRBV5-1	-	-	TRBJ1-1	TGCGCCAGCAGCTTGGTCCCAGAGAACACTGAAGCTTTCTTT	CASSLVPENTEAFF
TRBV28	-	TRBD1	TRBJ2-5	TGTGCCAGCAGCCCGACAGGGCGGGAGACCCAGTACTTC	CASSPTGRETQYF
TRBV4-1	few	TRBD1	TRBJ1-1	TGCGCCAGCAGCCAAGAAAGCACCGGACAGGGGAACACTGAAGCTTTCTTT	CASSQESTGQGNTEAFF
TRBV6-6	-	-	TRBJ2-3	TGTGCCAGCAGTTCGGGGGGCAGGGATACGCAGTATTTT	CASSSGGRDTQYF
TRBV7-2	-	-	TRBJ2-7	TGTGCCAGCAGCATAACGCCCGGCGGGGCCTACGAGCAGTACTTC	CASSITPGGAYEQYF
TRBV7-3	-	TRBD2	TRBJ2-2	TGTGCCAGCAGCTTAAGCCCGGGACTAGGCCCCTTGAGCACCGGGGAGCTGTTTTTT	CASSLSPGLGPLSTGELFF
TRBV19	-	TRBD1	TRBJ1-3	TGTGCCAGTTGGACAGGCGAAGGCTCTGGAAACACCATATATTTT	CASWTGEGSGNTIYF
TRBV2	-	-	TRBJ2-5	TGTGCCAGCAGTGACCGGGGGACCTACCAAGAGACCCAGTACTTC	CASSDRGTYQETQYF
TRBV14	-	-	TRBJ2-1	TGTGCCAGCAGCCAAGATGTCAGGGCCTACAATGAGCAGTTCTTC	CASSQDVRAYNEQFF
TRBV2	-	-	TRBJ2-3	TGTGCCAGCAGTGAGTACCTCAAAGGGGTCACAGATACGCAGTATTTT	CASSEYLKGVTDTQYF
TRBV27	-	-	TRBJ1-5	TGTGCCAGCAGTTTGGGAGGAAGCAATCAGCCCCAGCATTTT	CASSLGGSNQPQHF
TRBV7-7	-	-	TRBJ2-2	TGTGCTAGCAGCTTAGGTGGGGCAAGGGAGCTGTTTTTT	CASSLGGARELFF
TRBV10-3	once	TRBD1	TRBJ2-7	TGTGCCATCAGTGAGCCAACCGGGACAGGGGTTCGCGAGCAGTACTTC	CAISEPTGTGVREQYF
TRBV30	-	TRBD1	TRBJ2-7	TGTGCCTGGAGTCGCTCCGGGACAGGGGTTTACGAGCAGTACTTC	CAWSRSGTGVYEQYF
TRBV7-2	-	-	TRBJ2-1	TGTGCCAGCACCCTTGGAAGGAGCTCCTACAATGAGCAGTTCTTC	CASTLGRSSYNEQFF
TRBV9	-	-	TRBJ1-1	TGTGCCAGCAGCGTAGGATGGGCGAGGAACACTGAAGCTTTCTTT	CASSVGWARNTEAFF
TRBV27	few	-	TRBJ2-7	TGTGCCAGCAGTTTACGGGACTCAGTCTCCGAGCAGTACTTC	CASSLRDSVSEQYF
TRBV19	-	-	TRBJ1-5	TGTGCCAGTAGTCTTACAGGGAATCAGCCCCAGCATTTT	CASSLTGNQPQHF
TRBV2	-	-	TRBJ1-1	TGTGCCAGCAGTGATAATCGAGACACTGAAGCTTTCTTT	CASSDNRDTEAFF
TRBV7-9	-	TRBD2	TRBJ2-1	TGTGCCAGCAGCATGCTAGCGGGATGGAATGAGCAGTTCTTC	CASSMLAGWNEQFF
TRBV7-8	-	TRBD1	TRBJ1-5	TGTGCCAGCAGCATCTGGGACAGGGGAGATCAGCCCCAGCATTTT	CASSIWDRGDQPQHF
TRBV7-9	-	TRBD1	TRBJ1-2	TGTGCCAGCAGCTCACAGGGGGACTCTGGCTACACCTTC	CASSSQGDSGYTF
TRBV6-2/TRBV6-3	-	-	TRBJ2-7	TGTGCCAGCAGTCCCGCCTACGAGCAGTACTTC	CASSPAYEQYF
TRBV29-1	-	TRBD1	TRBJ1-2	TGCAGCGTTGAAGATGATCGACAGGGGAGGATCTACACCTTC	CSVEDDRQGRIYTF
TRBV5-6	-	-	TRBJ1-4	TGTGCCAGCAGCTCATTTAATGAAAAACTGTTTTTT	CASSSFNEKLFF